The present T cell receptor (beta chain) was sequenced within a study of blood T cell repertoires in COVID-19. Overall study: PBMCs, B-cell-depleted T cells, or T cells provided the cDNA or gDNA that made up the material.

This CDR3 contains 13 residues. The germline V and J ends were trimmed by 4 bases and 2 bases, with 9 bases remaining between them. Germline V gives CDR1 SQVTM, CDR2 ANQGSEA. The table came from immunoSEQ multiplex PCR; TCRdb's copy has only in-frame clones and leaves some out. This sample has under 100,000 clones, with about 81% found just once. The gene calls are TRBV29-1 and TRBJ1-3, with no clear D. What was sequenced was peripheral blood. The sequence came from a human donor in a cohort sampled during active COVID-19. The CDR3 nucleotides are TGCAGCGTTGTGATCGGGGCTGGAAACACCATATATTTT. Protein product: CSVVIGAGNTIYF.